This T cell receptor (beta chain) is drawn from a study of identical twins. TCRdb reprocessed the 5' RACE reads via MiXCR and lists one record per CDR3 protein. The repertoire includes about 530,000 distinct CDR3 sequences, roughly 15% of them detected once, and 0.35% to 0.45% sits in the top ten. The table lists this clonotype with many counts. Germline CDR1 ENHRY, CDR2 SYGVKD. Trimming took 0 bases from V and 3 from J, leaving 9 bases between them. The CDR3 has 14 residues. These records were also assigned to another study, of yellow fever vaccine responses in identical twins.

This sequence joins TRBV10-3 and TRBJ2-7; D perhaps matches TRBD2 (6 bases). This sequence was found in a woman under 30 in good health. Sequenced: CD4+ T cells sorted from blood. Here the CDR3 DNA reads TGTGCCATCAGTGAGTCTGGGGGGTTCTACGAGCAGTACTTC. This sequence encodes CAISESGGFYEQYF.